This T cell receptor beta chain was obtained from a study of blood T cell repertoires in COVID-19. Overall study: Researchers got acute and convalescent COVID-19 samples from the United States, Italy and Spain. In each case, the material was cDNA or gDNA derived from T cells, B-cell-depleted T cells, or PBMCs.

In the original workflow: Amplifying reference gene primers gave estimates of nucleated cell counts. Only in-frame clones appear in the TCRdb table, and some are missing; sequencing was by immunoSEQ multiplex PCR. D and trimming come from the DNA, and the V and J calls and clone size come from that table. The repertoire holds approximately 99,000 clones, with 87% as singletons. J gave up 5 bases and V 6 bases, and 6 bases lay outside the gene matches. This CDR3 has 14 residues. The V gene's germline CDR1 is ENHRY and CDR2 SYGVKD. Material for sequencing was peripheral blood. This TCR derives from a human donor in a cohort sampled during active COVID-19. This chain joins TRBV10-3 and TRBJ2-2; 7 bases map to TRBD1. CDR3 in DNA: TGTGCCATCAGCGGACAGGTCGAAACCGGGGAGCTGTTTTTT. This codes for CAISGQVETGELFF.